This T cell receptor beta chain was captured by sequencing in a study of regulatory T cells in long-lasting Graves disease. Germline CDR1 MNHEY, CDR2 SVGEGT. This CDR3 has 15 residues. The V and J ends lost 5 bases and 4 bases respectively, with 17 bases between them. As for this clonotype: Its antigen is still unknown. This likely came from a read error, as a far larger clone is one base away.

Arm-PCR of CDR3 regions and iRepertoire HTBI primers were used to build TCR beta libraries. TCRdb called the multiplex PCR reads again in MiXCR, with one record for every CDR3 protein. The sample lists 250,000 to 300,000 distinct CDR3 sequences; under 20% were seen once. Time point indicated: newly diagnosed GD, antithyroid drugs for less than 3 months. After RNA was extracted from PBMCs, the TCR library was made from it. In each case, Graves' disease was diagnosed per American Thyroid Association guidelines. Study-wide results and limits: It was possible that the small sample size reduced accuracy. Persistent-disease Graves' patients showed less TCR diversity than new cases.

The same data also went into a second study, on T cells in Graves' hyperthyroidism and ophthalmopathy. That source reports: The TCR CDR3 was amplified in a first-round RT-PCR using the HTBI primer set.

The sequence was collected from a young woman with Graves disease. The V gene is TRBV6-2 or TRBV6-3, the J gene TRBJ1-2; D possibly corresponds to TRBD1 (6 bases). The sequenced sample was peripheral blood mononuclear cells (PBMCs), obtained at new diagnosis, from a patient treated with antithyroid drugs. The CDR3 here is CASSGQPGVIYGYTF. The CDR3 DNA sequence: TGTGCCAGCAGTGGGCAACCAGGGGTGATCTATGGCTACACCTTC.